This TCR beta chain comes out of a study of blood T cell repertoires in COVID-19. Study context: The origin of the acute and convalescent COVID-19 samples was the United States, Italy and Spain. T cells, B-cell-depleted T cells, or PBMCs provided the cDNA or gDNA that served as material.

Source study methods: Nucleated cell number was recorded as an estimate derived from reference gene primer amplification. Clones were read by immunoSEQ multiplex PCR, and TCRdb kept only the in-frame ones, dropping some. D and trimming were read from the DNA, whereas the V and J calls and clone size are those reported in that table. The sample consists of 95,000 to 100,000 clones, over 75% of them appearing once. Sequenced input: peripheral blood. The sequence was obtained from a woman between 25 and 40 years old with acute or convalescent COVID-19.

The CDR3 DNA is TGTGCCAGCAGCTTAGAGCTGGGGGCAAATGGCTACACCTTC. Translating gives CASSLELGANGYTF. The chain has TRBV7-8 and TRBJ1-2; weak D call: TRBD1 (6 bases). The CDR3 totals 14 residues. CDR1 is SGHVS, CDR2 FQNEAQ, per germline. The V end was cut by 1 base, the J end by 6 bases, with 12 bases between.